A single sample is the source of the 32 T cell receptor beta chains below, sequenced in a study of graft-versus-host responses after intestinal transplantation. Sequencing used immunoSEQ multiplex PCR; TCRdb keeps in-frame clones, though not all of them. The sample records around 30,000 clones, around four fifths being singletons. The sample consisted of PBMCs, taken 28 days after intestinal transplant. All receptors come from a human patient who received an intestinal transplant, so some T cells may come from the graft donor.

V gene TRBV10-3 combines with J gene TRBJ1-2; no clear D. Per the germline V gene, CDR1 is ENHRY and CDR2 is SYGVKD. V was trimmed by 4 bases and J by 4 bases, leaving 10 bases between them. The length of the CDR3 is 13 residues. CDR3 sequence: CAISARVVYGYTF. The CDR3 DNA sequence: TGTGCCATCAGTGCCCGGGTAGTCTATGGCTACACCTTC.

The V call is TRBV2, the J call TRBJ1-2, with TRBD1 matching 8 bases. With V trimmed by 3 bases and J by 4 bases, 1 base remained unmatched. The CDR3 covers 13 residues. Germline V lookup: CDR1 SNHLY, CDR2 FYNNEI. Written as DNA, the CDR3 is TGTGCCAGCAGTGACAGGGGGCGCTATGGCTACACCTTC. Its translation: CASSDRGRYGYTF.

This clone appeared a single time. This chain joins TRBV28 and TRBJ1-4; D uncertain. Germline CDR1 MDHEN, CDR2 SYDVKM. V gave up 1 base and J gave up 5 bases, with 11 bases separating them. The CDR3 consists of 15 residues. The CDR3 loop reads CASSLSTVQNEKLFF. CDR3 nucleotides: TGTGCCAGCAGTTTATCGACCGTACAAAATGAAAAACTGTTTTTT. Together with reference TRBV28 and TRBJ1-4, the CDR3 gives the full variable domain: DVKVTQSSRYLVKRTGEKVFLECVQDMDHENMFWYRQDPGLGLRLIYFSYDVKMKEKGDIPEGYSVSREKKERFSLILESASTNQTSMYLCASSLSTVQNEKLFFGSGTQLSVL.

V is TRBV5-4 and J is TRBJ2-2; TRBD2 matches 13 bases. Germline V CDR1 and CDR2: SGHNT, YYREEE (reference sequence). After removal of 4 bases from V and 4 bases from J, the junction contained 4 bases not matched to a gene. CDR3 length: 16 residues. The CDR3: CASSPRLAGGTGELFF. The DNA of the CDR3 is TGTGCCAGCAGCCCCAGACTAGCGGGAGGCACCGGGGAGCTGTTTTTT.

The chain links TRBV5-6 to TRBJ2-7, with D perhaps matching TRBD1 (6 bases). V was pared by 1 base and J by 2 bases, with 7 bases between. This CDR3 is 13 amino acids long. Germline V gene lookup returns CDR1 SGHDT and CDR2 YYEEEE. The CDR3 region is CASSLQGPYEQYF. The CDR3 DNA follows: TGTGCCAGCAGCTTGCAGGGGCCCTACGAGCAGTACTTC.

The genes are TRBV25-1 and TRBJ2-7; maybe TRBD1 (6 bases). This CDR3 has 13 amino acids. Germline CDR1 is MGHDK and CDR2 is SYGVNS. The V and J ends lost 2 bases and 2 bases respectively, with 7 bases between them. The CDR3 protein is CASSEQGPYEQYF. The CDR3 DNA sequence: TGTGCCAGCAGTGAACAGGGGCCCTACGAGCAGTACTTC.

The chain employs TRBV6-1 and TRBJ1-5; no clear D. V dropped 0 bases and J dropped 5 bases, with 8 bases sitting between them. In germline, CDR1 is MNHNS, CDR2 SASEGT. The CDR3 has 14 residues. CDR3 residues: CASSEAEAHQPQHF. In DNA, the CDR3 is TGTGCCAGCAGTGAAGCGGAAGCCCATCAGCCCCAGCATTTT.

V is TRBV5-6 and J is TRBJ1-2; no clear D gene. Germline values: CDR1 SGHDT, CDR2 YYEEEE. Trimming pared 6 bases from V and 0 bases from J, leaving 12 bases between. This CDR3 is 14 amino acids long. CDR3 sequence reads: CASTSLAPNYGYTF. The CDR3 DNA reads TGTGCCAGCACCTCTTTGGCCCCTAACTATGGCTACACCTTC.

The chain uses TRBV19 and TRBJ2-5; the match to TRBD1 covers 8 bases. This CDR3 is 15 amino acids long. The ends lost 2 bases at V and 4 bases at J; junction bases unmatched: 6. Germline V gene sequence: CDR1 LNHDA, CDR2 SQIVND (reference sequence). Here the CDR3 DNA reads TGTGCCAGTAGTATAATTCGGACAGGGAGAGAGACCCAGTACTTC. Its protein product is CASSIIRTGRETQYF.

Only a few counts were recorded for this clone. The chain links TRBV27 to TRBJ1-3; possible D gene TRBD1, 5 bases. Trimming pared 5 bases from V and 4 bases from J, leaving 15 bases between. Germline V lookup: CDR1 MNHEY, CDR2 SMNVEV (reference sequence). CDR3 length: 15 residues. The CDR3 DNA reads as TGTGCCAGCAGTCCTGGCACAGGACTAGGAAACACCATATATTTT. This sequence encodes CASSPGTGLGNTIYF.

The V call is TRBV28, the J call TRBJ2-1; 7 nucleotides line up with TRBD2. The junction had 10 bases not matched to a gene; V was cut back by 4 bases and J by 7 bases. CDR3 length: 15 residues. Germline V gene data show CDR1 as MDHEN and CDR2 as SYDVKM. DNA of the CDR3: TGTGCCAGCAGTTCCGCCGGCGGGAGAATTAATGAGCAGTTCTTC. Translating gives CASSSAGGRINEQFF.

This clone has more than one count but fewer than ten. This rearrangement joins TRBV11-2 to TRBJ2-7, with 7 bases identical to TRBD1. The trim removed 1 base at V and 0 bases at J, leaving 3 bases unmatched. CDR1 and CDR2 (germline): SGHAT, FQNNGV. The CDR3 is 15 amino acids. The CDR3 coding sequence is TGTGCCAGCAGCTTAGGGCAGGGGGACTCCTACGAGCAGTACTTC. This gives the protein CASSLGQGDSYEQYF.

This clone has a handful of counts. This chain links TRBV6-1 with TRBJ1-1; 8 bases align to TRBD1. The germline gives CDR1 MNHNS, CDR2 SASEGT. Unmatched junction bases numbered 4, after V lost 1 base and J lost 3 bases. This CDR3 is built from 15 residues. CDR3: CASSEGQGSHTEAFF. CDR3 in DNA: TGTGCCAGCAGTGAAGGACAGGGGTCTCACACTGAAGCTTTCTTT.

This clone was seen only a few times. The chain links TRBV6-1 to TRBJ2-3; maybe TRBD2 (5 bases). The CDR3 contains 14 residues. The germline V gene has CDR1 MNHNS and CDR2 SASEGT. Trimming stripped 0 bases from V and 14 bases from J, with 18 bases between. The chain's CDR3 is CASSEAFGAATPYF. The CDR3 DNA reads TGTGCCAGCAGTGAAGCGTTTGGAGCGGCTACCCCGTATTTT.

The chain is built from TRBV19 and TRBJ2-3, with 7 bases fitting TRBD2. The CDR3 is 14 residues long. J was trimmed by 5 bases and V by 1 base; bases with no gene match: 3. CDR1 and CDR2 from the germline V gene are LNHDA and SQIVND (reference sequence). The CDR3 region is CASSIAAGKDTQYF. The CDR3 DNA reads as TGTGCCAGTAGTATAGCAGCGGGAAAAGATACGCAGTATTTT.

This chain connects TRBV6-1 to TRBJ1-4; D remains unclear. The germline CDR1 and CDR2 sequences are MNHNS and SASEGT. Trimming took off 0 bases at V and 0 bases at J, with 5 bases between the two ends. This CDR3 has 15 residues. CDR3 sequence: CASSEAFPTNEKLFF. CDR3 DNA: TGTGCCAGCAGTGAAGCGTTCCCAACTAATGAAAAACTGTTTTTT.

The chain combines TRBV6-1 with TRBJ2-4; the D gene is possibly TRBD1 (6 bases). The CDR3 is 12 amino acids. Germline V lookup: CDR1 MNHNS, CDR2 SASEGT. With 1 base removed from V and 9 bases from J, the gap between germline ends came to 7 bases. The CDR3 loop reads CASSEVGGIQYF. DNA of the CDR3: TGTGCCAGCAGTGAAGTAGGGGGCATTCAGTACTTC.

This clone has a handful of counts. The rearrangement uses TRBV9 and TRBJ2-1; D is possibly TRBD2 (5 bases). The length of the CDR3 is 16 residues. V lost 0 bases, J lost 2 bases, and 12 bases lay in between. Germline V gene sequence: CDR1 SGDLS, CDR2 YYNGEE. This CDR3 reads CASSVAGAVAYNEQFF. DNA for the CDR3: TGTGCCAGCAGCGTAGCTGGAGCGGTCGCCTACAATGAGCAGTTCTTC.

This clone has just a few counts. V and J are TRBV2 and TRBJ2-1; 12 nucleotides match TRBD2. The CDR3 is made up of 17 amino acids. V was clipped by 6 bases and J by 9 bases; unmatched bases: 15. CDR1 and CDR2 from the germline V gene are SNHLY and FYNNEI. As DNA, the CDR3 is TGTGCCAGCAGGAAAGATAGGACTAGCGGGAAGGGGGGTGAGCAGTTCTTC. As protein: CASRKDRTSGKGGEQFF. Full variable domain (missing parts from reference TRBV2 and TRBJ2-1): EPEVTQTPSHQVTQMGQEVILRCVPISNHLYFYWYRQILGQKVEFLVSFYNNEISEKSEIFDDQFSVERPDGSNFTLKIRSTKLEDSAMYFCASRKDRTSGKGGEQFFGPGTRLTVL.

The chain joins TRBV6-1 to TRBJ2-7, with D tentatively TRBD1 (6 bases). V gave up 7 bases and J gave up 0 bases, with 16 bases separating them. Germline V CDR1 and CDR2: MNHNS, SASEGT. The CDR3 length is 15 residues. CDR3 sequence (DNA): TGTGCCAGCAACTCCGTGGGGGCCAGCTCCTACGAGCAGTACTTC. It translates to CASNSVGASSYEQYF.

V usage is TRBV5-1 and J usage is TRBJ2-5; the D gene could be TRBD1 or TRBD2 (5 bases each). Germline V lookup: CDR1 SGHRS, CDR2 YFSETQ. CDR3 size: 13 residues. V lost 4 bases to trimming and J lost 1 base, with 8 bases between them. In DNA, the CDR3 is TGCGCCAGCAGCGGGGGTCTCCAAGAGACCCAGTACTTC. Residues: CASSGGLQETQYF.

This clone was observed a single time. The chain uses TRBV6-5 and TRBJ1-1; D is possibly TRBD1 (6 bases). Between the trimmed V and J ends, which lost 7 bases and 1 base, there was a span of 10 bases. Germline V gene lookup returns CDR1 MNHEY and CDR2 SVGAGI. CDR3 size: 13 residues. CDR3 nucleotide sequence: TGTGCCAGCAACCAACAGGGGAACACTGAAGCTTTCTTT. The encoded protein is CASNQQGNTEAFF.

The rearrangement joins TRBV27 to TRBJ2-3; TRBD2 aligns across 8 bases. V lost 0 bases to trimming and J lost 1 base; unmatched junction nucleotides: 6. This CDR3 spans 17 amino acids. Germline assignment: CDR1 MNHEY and CDR2 SMNVEV (reference sequence). The CDR3 region is CASSLSRLARRTDTQYF. The DNA for the CDR3 is TGTGCCAGCAGTTTATCTAGACTAGCGAGACGCACAGATACGCAGTATTTT.

The chain combines TRBV5-1 with TRBJ1-4; D ambiguous. The germline gives CDR1 SGHRS, CDR2 YFSETQ. The CDR3 is 14 amino acids. V was shortened by 7 bases and J by 5 bases, with 15 bases between the two germline ends. The CDR3 here is CASRSAVGNEKLFF. DNA of the CDR3: TGCGCCAGCCGCTCCGCGGTGGGAAATGAAAAACTGTTTTTT.

The chain employs TRBV27 and TRBJ2-4; D not resolved. Germline V lookup: CDR1 MNHEY, CDR2 SMNVEV (reference sequence). CDR3 length equals 13 residues. V lost 8 bases and J 3 bases, leaving 11 bases between the germline ends. CDR3 bases: TGTGCCAGCTTTTCCTACGTCAAAAACATTCAGTACTTC. Amino acid sequence: CASFSYVKNIQYF.

The genes are TRBV5-6 and TRBJ2-2; 7 nucleotides align to TRBD2. CDR1 SGHDT and CDR2 YYEEEE come from the germline V gene. The CDR3 is 18 amino acids. With 4 bases clipped from V and 5 bases from J, the junction kept 17 bases outside the gene matches. CDR3 protein: CASSQIFSPGGGTGELFF. The CDR3 region has the DNA TGTGCCAGCAGCCAGATATTCTCACCCGGGGGAGGGACCGGGGAGCTGTTTTTT.

This chain connects TRBV6-6 to TRBJ2-7; no definite D call. The germline gives CDR1 MNHNY, CDR2 SVGAGI (reference sequence). This CDR3 spans 12 amino acids. V lost 4 bases and J 3 bases, leaving 7 bases between the germline ends. The CDR3 DNA follows: TGTGCCAGCAGTTCGGTTAACTACGAGCAGTACTTC. Its protein product is CASSSVNYEQYF.

The V gene is TRBV19, the J gene TRBJ2-7; 12 nucleotides match TRBD2. The CDR3 runs to 16 residues. Per the germline V gene, CDR1 is LNHDA and CDR2 is SQIVND (reference sequence). The trim removed 2 bases at V and 5 bases at J, leaving 7 bases unmatched. The CDR3 is CASSISTSGSYHEQYF. The CDR3 DNA reads TGTGCCAGTAGTATATCGACTAGCGGGAGTTACCACGAGCAGTACTTC. The whole variable domain, remainder taken from reference TRBV19 and TRBJ2-7, is DGGITQSPKYLFRKEGQNVTLSCEQNLNHDAMYWYRQDPGQGLRLIYYSQIVNDFQKGDIAEGYSVSREKKESFPLTVTSAQKNPTAFYLCASSISTSGSYHEQYFGPGTRLTVT.

The rearrangement joins TRBV5-1 to TRBJ1-5, with 7 bases fitting TRBD1. The germline gives CDR1 SGHRS, CDR2 YFSETQ. V trimming: 0 bases; J trimming: 7 bases; junction bases outside the gene matches: 7. This CDR3 is 15 amino acids long. CDR3 loop: CASSLGDSSGQPQHF. DNA for the CDR3: TGCGCCAGCAGCTTGGGGGACAGCTCGGGACAGCCCCAGCATTTT.

The table lists this clone with a count of one. The V and J genes are TRBV23-1 and TRBJ1-2; D is unresolved. TRBV23-1 is designated an ORF whose function remains uncertain. The CDR3 is 16 amino acids. V shed 0 bases and J shed 0 bases, with 11 bases lying between them. The CDR3 is CASSQSSRNPNYGYTF. CDR3 DNA: TGCGCCAGCAGTCAATCGAGCAGAAACCCTAACTATGGCTACACCTTC.

The chain employs TRBV19 and TRBJ1-5; no definite D call. Germline assignment: CDR1 LNHDA and CDR2 SQIVND (reference sequence). CDR3 length: 15 residues. The V end was cut by 3 bases, the J end by 2 bases, with 11 bases between. CDR3 nucleotides: TGTGCCAGTAGTATTTATGGGTTGGGCAATCAGCCCCAGCATTTT. It codes for CASSIYGLGNQPQHF.

The chain links TRBV2 to TRBJ1-4; D ambiguous. This CDR3 region has 12 residues. Germline CDR1 reads SNHLY; CDR2 reads FYNNEI. Deletions cut 2 bases from V and 7 bases from J, with 5 bases between. The CDR3 loop is CASSEWIEKLFF. CDR3 sequence (DNA): TGTGCCAGCAGTGAATGGATTGAAAAACTGTTTTTT.